This T cell receptor (beta chain) emerged from a study of a mutant IDH1 vaccine in newly diagnosed glioma. Study information: The treated group averaged about 44 years old and was about 60% male, approximately 38% female. Before enrollment, the patients had been treated with radiotherapy alone, temozolomide alone, or both together. Most of them had received both.

Method: immunoSEQ multiplex PCR; TCRdb's copy keeps in-frame clones and lacks some. This sample yields tens of thousands of clones, of which 93% are seen a single time; 0.95% to 1.5% belongs to the top ten. The time point: baseline, week 1 (first vaccination visit). Treatment defined: pre-vaccination baseline after standard-of-care therapy. This CDR3 is built from 18 residues. CDR1 is SEHNR, CDR2 FQNEAQ, per germline (reference sequence). Trimming took 1 base from V and 6 from J, leaving 21 bases between them. The material sequenced was PBMCs, taken from a glioma patient treated with radiotherapy, temozolomide or both. The TCR comes from a man aged 35-49 years with glioma. The chain recombines TRBV7-9 with TRBJ2-2; tentatively, D is TRBD1 (5 bases). CDR3 sequence (DNA): TGTGCCAGCAGCTTAGTAGGACAAAACACGGCAAGGGCCGGGGAGCTGTTTTTT. It yields the protein CASSLVGQNTARAGELFF.